The TCR beta chain described here comes from a study of T cell repertoires in cytomegalovirus infection. Study observations and caveats: Using cumulative public TCR beta family frequency, the authors identified those who carried CMV together with the relevant HLA. In two of eight donors, the top clonotype was HLA-C-restricted CMV-specific.

The V gene end was trimmed by 7 bases and the J gene end by 0 bases; junction bases not matched to a gene: 5. The CDR3 has 15 residues. Germline assignment: CDR1 MNHNS and CDR2 SASEGT. From the reads, TCRdb called clonotypes with MiXCR, one entry per CDR3 protein. Here the sample spans around 300,000 distinct CDR3 sequences, around a tenth being singletons. The table lists this clonotype with many counts. Its cognate antigen is unknown. The sequencing input was PBMCs. This chain links TRBV6-1 with TRBJ2-2; 7 positions agree with TRBD1. The source of this sequence is a human donor in good health (CMV status not recorded). Some clones in this sample may be carry-over from other donors' samples. The CDR3 nucleotides are TGTGCCAGCATCCGGGACAGTTCGAACACCGGGGAGCTGTTTTTT. Residues: CASIRDSSNTGELFF.